This T cell receptor beta chain was sequenced for a study of tumor and adjacent non-tumor tissue in lung cancer. Germline assignment: CDR1 SGHRS and CDR2 YFSETQ. V dropped 4 bases and J dropped 1 base, with 7 bases sitting between them. The CDR3 is made up of 13 amino acids. This sample's RNA came from whole unsorted tissue. Chemotherapy-naive patients with new lung cancer underwent thoracic surgery in China, August–November 2014. Three rounds of nested PCR, following a modified ARM-PCR protocol, produced the TCRbeta library. TCRdb re-derived calls from the multiplex PCR reads in MiXCR, one entry per CDR3 protein. The sample has under 100,000 distinct CDR3 sequences; around 65% are singletons. This clonotype was observed a handful of times. Its antigen is still unknown. Study-level points and caveats: Tumor tissue had significantly higher TCR diversity than normal lung. In normal lung, the top 100 clones were significantly more dominant than in tumor.

Material: lung tumor tissue. V usage is TRBV5-1 and J usage is TRBJ2-3, with D unclear. This clonotype was sampled from a woman aged 70-85 years with non-small cell lung cancer. CDR3 protein: CASSVDGTDTQYF. CDR3 coding DNA: TGCGCCAGCAGCGTGGACGGCACAGATACGCAGTATTTT. Supplemented by reference TRBV5-1 and TRBJ2-3, the full variable domain reads KAGVTQTPRYLIKTRGQQVTLSCSPISGHRSVSWYQQTPGQGLQFLFEYFSETQRNKGNFPGRFSGRQFSNSRSEMNVSTLELGDSALYLCASSVDGTDTQYFGPGTRLTVL.